Reported below is one T cell receptor (beta chain). Other DNA sequences in the sample encode the same CDR3. This entry is derived from a study of blood T cell repertoires in COVID-19. The wider study: Acute and convalescent COVID-19 samples came from the United States, Italy and Spain. From T cells, B-cell-depleted T cells, or PBMCs came the material, which was cDNA or gDNA.

Authors' analysis steps: Nucleated cell counts were estimated from reference gene primer amplification. Profiling relied on immunoSEQ multiplex PCR, and the TCRdb table lists in-frame clones only, not all of them. V and J calls and clone size are as listed in that table; D and trimming were resolved from the DNA. The sample has 120,000 to 150,000 clones; about 80% are singletons. Germline V gene data show CDR1 as SGHRS and CDR2 as YFSETQ. Trimming stripped 2 bases from V and 3 bases from J, with 15 bases between. This CDR3 has 15 residues. The sample was peripheral blood. The clonotype originates from a human donor in a cohort sampled during active COVID-19. The chain uses TRBV5-1 and TRBJ2-7; possible D gene TRBD1, 7 bases. CDR3 nucleotide sequence: TGCGCCAGCAGCTTAGCCAGGGGGGTCCTCTACGAGCAGTACTTC. This translates into CASSLARGVLYEQYF.